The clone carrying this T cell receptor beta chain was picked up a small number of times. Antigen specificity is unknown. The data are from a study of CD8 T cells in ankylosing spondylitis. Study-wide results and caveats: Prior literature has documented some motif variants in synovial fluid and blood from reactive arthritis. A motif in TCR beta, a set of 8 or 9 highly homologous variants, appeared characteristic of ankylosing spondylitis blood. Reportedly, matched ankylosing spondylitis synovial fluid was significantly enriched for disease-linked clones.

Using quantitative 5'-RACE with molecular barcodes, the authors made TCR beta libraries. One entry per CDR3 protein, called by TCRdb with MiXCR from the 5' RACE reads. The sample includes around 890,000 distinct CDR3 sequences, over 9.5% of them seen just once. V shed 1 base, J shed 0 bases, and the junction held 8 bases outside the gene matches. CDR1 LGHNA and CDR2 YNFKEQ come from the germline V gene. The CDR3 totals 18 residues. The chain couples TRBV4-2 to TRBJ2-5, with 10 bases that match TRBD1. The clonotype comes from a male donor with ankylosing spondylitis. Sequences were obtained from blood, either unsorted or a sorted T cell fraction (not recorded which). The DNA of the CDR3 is TGTGCCAGCAGCCAAGTAACCGGGACAGGGGTGTACCAAGAGACCCAGTACTTC. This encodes CASSQVTGTGVYQETQYF.